Below are 2 T cell receptor beta chains sequenced from a single sample in a study of blood T cell repertoires in COVID-19. Produced via immunoSEQ multiplex PCR; TCRdb's table is partial and in-frame only. The table lists some 270,000 clones, approximately 85% of them singletons. The material sequenced was PBMCs or T cells enriched from blood (not recorded which). The receptors stem from a woman aged 50 to 60 with acute COVID-19.

The gene calls are TRBV19 and TRBJ2-7, with TRBD1 matching over 7 bases. Trimming removed 5 bases from V and 1 base from J; junction bases left unmatched: 8. The germline gives CDR1 LNHDA, CDR2 SQIVND (reference sequence). The CDR3 loop spans 15 amino acids. The chain's CDR3 is CASSGDRVRSYEQYF. The CDR3 DNA reads as TGTGCCAGTAGTGGAGACAGGGTCCGATCCTACGAGCAGTACTTC.

The V gene is TRBV5-1, the J gene TRBJ1-1, with D possibly matching TRBD1 (5 bases). Trimming pared 0 bases from V and 0 bases from J, leaving 18 bases between. Germline lookup yields CDR1 SGHRS and CDR2 YFSETQ. The CDR3 contains 18 residues. CDR3 in DNA: TGCGCCAGCAGCTTGGATGGTACCGGGTCAGGGTTGAACACTGAAGCTTTCTTT. It yields the protein CASSLDGTGSGLNTEAFF.